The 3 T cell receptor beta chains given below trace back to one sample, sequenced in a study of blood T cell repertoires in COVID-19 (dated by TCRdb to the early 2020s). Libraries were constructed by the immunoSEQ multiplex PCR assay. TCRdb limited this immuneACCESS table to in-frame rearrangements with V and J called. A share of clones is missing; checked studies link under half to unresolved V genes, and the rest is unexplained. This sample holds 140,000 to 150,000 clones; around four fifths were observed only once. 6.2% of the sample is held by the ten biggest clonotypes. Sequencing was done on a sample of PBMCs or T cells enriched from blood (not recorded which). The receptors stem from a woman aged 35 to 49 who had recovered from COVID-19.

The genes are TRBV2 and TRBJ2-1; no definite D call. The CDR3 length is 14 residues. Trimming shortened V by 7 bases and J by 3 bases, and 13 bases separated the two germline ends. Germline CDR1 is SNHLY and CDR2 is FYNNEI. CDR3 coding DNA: TGTGCCAGCATGAAAGCGAGAGACTACAATGAGCAGTTCTTC. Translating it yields CASMKARDYNEQFF.

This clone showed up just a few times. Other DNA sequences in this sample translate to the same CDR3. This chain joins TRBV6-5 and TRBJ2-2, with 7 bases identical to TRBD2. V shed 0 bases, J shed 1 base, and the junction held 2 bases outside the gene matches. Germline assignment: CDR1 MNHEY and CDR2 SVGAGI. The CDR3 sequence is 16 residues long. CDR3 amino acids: CASSYSIAGNTGELFF. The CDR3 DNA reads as TGTGCCAGCAGTTACTCAATAGCGGGGAACACCGGGGAGCTGTTTTTT.

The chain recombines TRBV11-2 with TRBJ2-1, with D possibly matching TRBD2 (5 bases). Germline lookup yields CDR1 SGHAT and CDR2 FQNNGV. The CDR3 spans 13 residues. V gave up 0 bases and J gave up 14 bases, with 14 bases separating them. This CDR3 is CASSLDQAGGEFF. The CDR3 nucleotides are TGTGCCAGCAGCTTAGATCAGGCGGGTGGGGAGTTCTTC.